This T cell receptor beta chain was documented in a study of cytomegalovirus exposure and HLA in healthy donors. Study-wide context: About 180 million T cells yielded around 100 million unique TCR beta sequences, as an earlier analysis found. HLA-typed donors were the source of 86 million or so unique TCRs held in an early data release. Study-level findings and limits: Later genetic work tied a missense DCLRE1C variant to beta-chain V and J trimming.

Use of 60 Vbeta and 13 Jbeta primers characterized the PCR. Sequencing was performed with immunoSEQ multiplex PCR; in TCRdb, only in-frame clones are kept and a portion is missing. The sample lists some 160,000 clones, roughly 80% occurring once. Trimming shortened V by 4 bases and J by 6 bases, and 19 bases separated the two germline ends. Germline V gene data show CDR1 as SNHLY and CDR2 as FYNNEI. The CDR3 is 16 residues long. This clone was recorded only once. Its antigen is as yet unknown. The sequence came from a man over 45 in good health and CMV-seropositive. The chain recombines TRBV2 with TRBJ2-1, with D perhaps TRBD1 (5 bases). The specimen sequenced was PBMCs. As DNA, the CDR3 is TGTGCCAGCAGTGCTCCGACTGACAGTGCTCGCAATGAGCAGTTCTTC. This encodes CASSAPTDSARNEQFF.